This TCR beta chain emerged from a study of T cell responses to AZD1222 COVID-19 vaccine (dated by TCRdb to about 2021). Looking at the study overall: AZD1222 recipients whose second dose came at about 4 weeks and those whose second dose came at about 12 weeks were combined into one group, since spike-specific TCR depth and breadth did not differ between the two schedules. TCR sequencing was performed for roughly 240 trial participants, of whom roughly 200 were given two doses of AZD1222 and around 25 were given two doses of MenACWY control vaccine. Trial participants were enrolled by age into 18-55, 56-69 and 70-plus year subgroups, with around 150, 28 and 57 TCR-sequenced participants respectively.

About this clone itself: Which antigen it targets is not known. Base-call qualities are not available, and no considerably larger clone is one nucleotide away.

The CDR1 and CDR2 encoded by the germline V gene are MDHEN and SYDVKM. Trimming leaves V shorter by 2 bases and J shorter by 4 bases, with the junction holding 1 base beyond the gene matches. From cysteine to phenylalanine, the CDR3 is 14 amino acids long. CDR3 DNA is the only sequence kept; it has 42 bases, read in frame from the first base. What the time point label conveys for this sample: baseline before first vaccination. Vaccinee samples were obtained from the UK trials COV001 and COV002, which included a single-blind randomized controlled phase 2/3 trial of AZD1222 (ChAdOx1 nCoV-19) in healthy adults. For TCRbeta chain sequencing, PBMC samples were collected from trial participants at day 0 and at day 28 after the second dose. Overall study outcomes, separate from this receptor: The whole spike protein was spanned by vaccine-associated CD4 TCRs, and dominant responses were seen in regions 160-218 and 743-854. Spike-specific TCR breadth and depth rose significantly after two AZD1222 doses compared with day 0 and with MenACWY recipients. In the small 56-69-year group, the increase in depth fell short of significance, most likely because of low power. Conclusions about previously exposed vaccinees were limited because only a handful of AZD1222 recipients were SARS-CoV-2 seropositive at baseline. Participants were mostly white British, with more females than males. The authors suggested clonal diversity may have been underestimated. Reportedly, almost half of the unique spike-specific TCRs recognized epitopes lying outside the regions that are mutated in the B.1.351 and B.1.1.7 variants. Because no day 14 peak-response samples were available, repertoires were characterized only after the peak T cell response.

The CDR3 regions of human TCRbeta chains were subjected to immunosequencing. On the study's bioinformatics: TCRs in the repertoires were matched against a reference library of SARS-CoV-2-specific TCRs that had been generated with the MIRA antigen-specificity platform. Breadth meant the fraction of unique TCRs that were SARS-CoV-2-associated, whereas depth meant the fraction of total T cells that were SARS-CoV-2-associated. Using the MIRA data, each spike-specific TCR was assigned both to the spike region to which the TCR was reactive and to a CD4 or CD8 class. Log10-transformed breadth and depth values were compared by one-way ANOVA with Sidak's multiple comparisons tests. The immuneACCESS repertoire file appears here via TCRdb, limited to in-frame rearrangements. These files lack a portion of the clones; in checked studies, under half of the deficit traces to unresolved V genes, and the cause of the others is not known. Clone size and V and J calls were adopted from that table, with D and trimming inferred from the DNA. This sample is represented by over 95,000 clones; more than 75% of them were singletons. Of the sample, around 3% falls within the top ten clones.

This receptor was obtained from an adult in good health. The specimen comprised peripheral blood, sampled on day 0 of AZD1222 vaccination. The chain employs TRBV28 and TRBJ2-2, and TRBD2 aligns with 7 junction nucleotides. The CDR3 is CASSLTGGTGELFF. The nucleotide sequence is TGTGCCAGCAGTTTAACGGGGGGCACCGGGGAGCTGTTTTTT.